A selection of T cell receptor beta chains follows, all from one sample in a study of shared clonotypes between healthy human individuals. Profiling relied on immunoSEQ multiplex PCR, and the TCRdb table lists in-frame clones only, not all of them. The data hold over 1.5 million clones, with 95% to 99% observed a single time. The source material was naive CD4+ T cells sorted from blood. The receptors come from a man aged 30 to 45 in good health. Each CDR3 is given with its conserved first and last residue. D genes are given only for firm matches. Clone size is not always given. Where it is, it says once, few, many or a class for expanded clones.

v_call	cdr3_length	j_call	clone_size	d_call	cdr3_nt	cdr3_aa
TRBV4-3	16	TRBJ2-6	-	-	TGCGCCAGCAGCCAAGTCGAAAACTCTGGGGCCAACGTCCTGACTTTC	CASSQVENSGANVLTF
TRBV14	13	TRBJ2-5	-	-	TGTGCCAGCAGCCAACGAATTCGGGAGACCCAGTACTTC	CASSQRIRETQYF
TRBV6-6	14	TRBJ1-5	-	-	TGTGCCAGCAGTGATGATTCGGCGTATCAGCCCCAGCATTTT	CASSDDSAYQPQHF
TRBV6-1	12	TRBJ2-7	-	-	TGTGCCAGCAGTGAAACGTTTTACGAGCAGTACTTC	CASSETFYEQYF
TRBV7-2	13	TRBJ2-3	-	-	TGTGCCAGCGGCAGCGGCAGCACAGATACGCAGTATTTT	CASGSGSTDTQYF
TRBV11-2	13	TRBJ1-1	-	-	TGTGCCAGCAGCTTAGTCGAGTTCGCCGAAGCTTTCTTT	CASSLVEFAEAFF
TRBV5-4	15	TRBJ2-1	-	TRBD2	TGTGCCAGCAGCTTTAGCGGGAGTGGGTACAATGAGCAGTTCTTC	CASSFSGSGYNEQFF
TRBV6-5	15	TRBJ1-1	-	TRBD1	TGTGCCAGCAGTCCCGGACAGGCGTGGATTGCTGAAGCTTTCTTT	CASSPGQAWIAEAFF
TRBV30	15	TRBJ2-7	-	TRBD1	TGTGCCTGGAGTGTACCCGGGACAGGGGGCTACGAGCAGTACTTC	CAWSVPGTGGYEQYF
TRBV7-2	15	TRBJ2-7	-	-	TGTGCCAGCAGTTACGATCGAAGCAGGGCCTACGAGCAGTACTTC	CASSYDRSRAYEQYF
TRBV9	15	TRBJ2-1	-	TRBD2	TGTGCCAGCGGCTCTCCTCGGGGCGGGAGCAATGAGCAGTTCTTC	CASGSPRGGSNEQFF
TRBV7-2	14	TRBJ2-5	-	TRBD1	TGTGCCAGCAGCCGGGACAGTAACCAAGAGACCCAGTACTTC	CASSRDSNQETQYF
TRBV5-4	16	TRBJ2-1	-	TRBD2	TGTGCCAGCAGCTTGTCCGGGAGGGGGTCCTACAATGAGCAGTTCTTC	CASSLSGRGSYNEQFF
TRBV9	15	TRBJ1-5	-	TRBD1	TGTGCCAGCAGCCCGGGGACAGGCCCCAATCAGCCCCAGCATTTT	CASSPGTGPNQPQHF
TRBV6-1	16	TRBJ2-2	-	TRBD1	TGTGCCAGCAGTGTCAGGAACAGGGGGTACGGCGGGGAGCTGTTTTTT	CASSVRNRGYGGELFF
TRBV5-1	14	TRBJ2-3	once	TRBD2	TGCGCCAGCCACGGCCCGGGGGGTACAGATACGCAGTATTTT	CASHGPGGTDTQYF
TRBV28	15	TRBJ1-5	-	TRBD1	TGTGCCAGCAGCGAGGGACAGAGGATTAGTCAGCCCCAGCATTTT	CASSEGQRISQPQHF
TRBV29-1	17	TRBJ2-7	-	TRBD2	TGCAGCGTTGTATGGCTAGCGGGAGCCCCAAGAAATCACGAGCAGTACTTC	CSVVWLAGAPRNHEQYF
TRBV14	16	TRBJ2-1	-	-	TGTGCCAGCAGCCAAGAAAGGGACTGGCGCTACAATGAGCAGTTCTTC	CASSQERDWRYNEQFF
TRBV6-1	17	TRBJ1-5	-	-	TGTGCCAGCAGTGTTGGAGGAAGCGTGGGGTCCTATCAGCCCCAGCATTTT	CASSVGGSVGSYQPQHF
TRBV18	14	TRBJ2-7	-	-	TGTGCCAGCTCACTCAGGGCTTCGAACTACGAGCAGTACTTC	CASSLRASNYEQYF
TRBV2	15	TRBJ2-5	-	-	TGTGCCAGCAGTGAATTGCAGGGACCCGGAGAGACCCAGTACTTC	CASSELQGPGETQYF
TRBV7-8	14	TRBJ1-4	-	TRBD1	TGTGCCAGCAGCTTAGAGACAGGGAGGGGGGAACTGTTTTTT	CASSLETGRGELFF
TRBV15	16	TRBJ2-2	-	TRBD1	TGTGCCACCAGCAGATCGGACAGGGGAATGACCGGGGAGCTGTTTTTT	CATSRSDRGMTGELFF
TRBV15	13	TRBJ2-3	-	-	TGTGCCACCAGCAGAGATTCATTAAATACGCAGTATTTT	CATSRDSLNTQYF
TRBV5-6	12	TRBJ2-5	-	-	TGTGCCAGCAGCTTGGGGGTGGGGACCCAGTACTTC	CASSLGVGTQYF
TRBV6-4	15	TRBJ2-1	-	-	TGTGCCAGCAGTGTGGACCATATCTCCTACAATGAGCAGTTCTTC	CASSVDHISYNEQFF
TRBV6-4	14	TRBJ2-3	-	-	TGTGCCAGCAGTGTAGGGGGTAGCACAGATACGCAGTATTTT	CASSVGGSTDTQYF
TRBV10-3	16	TRBJ2-1	-	TRBD2	TGTGCCATCACCCGAGACCTAGCGGGAGTTTCCAATGAGCAGTTCTTC	CAITRDLAGVSNEQFF
TRBV28	14	TRBJ2-7	-	-	TGTGCCAGCAGTTTATTTCCAGTAAGCTACGAGCAGTACTTC	CASSLFPVSYEQYF
TRBV7-3	17	TRBJ2-2	-	-	TGTGCCAGCAGCTTACGTCCGGGGGCGGACGGCACCGGGGAGCTGTTTTTT	CASSLRPGADGTGELFF
TRBV2	16	TRBJ2-7	-	TRBD2	TGTGCCAGCAAAAGGGGACTACTTACCGGAGAGTACGAGCAGTACTTC	CASKRGLLTGEYEQYF
TRBV9	17	TRBJ2-2	once	TRBD2	TGTGCCAGCAGCTTCGGGACTAGCGGAGGTTGGACCGGGGAGCTGTTTTTT	CASSFGTSGGWTGELFF
TRBV25-1	17	TRBJ2-1	-	TRBD2	TGTGCCAGCAGTGAAGGGCGCGGCGGGAGCTCCTACAATGAGCAGTTCTTC	CASSEGRGGSSYNEQFF
TRBV27	14	TRBJ2-6	-	-	TGTGCCAGCAGCACCCTTGGTGGGGCCAACGTCCTGACTTTC	CASSTLGGANVLTF
TRBV9	16	TRBJ2-7	-	TRBD2	TGTGCCAGCAGCCCAGGACTAGCACGGAGCTCCTACGAGCAGTACTTC	CASSPGLARSSYEQYF
TRBV6-6	13	TRBJ2-2	-	-	TGTGCCAGCAGTGCACAGGGAACTGGGGAGCTGTTTTTT	CASSAQGTGELFF
TRBV6-4	12	TRBJ2-1	-	-	TGTGCCAGCTCGAGTAGGAACAATGAGCAGTTCTTC	CASSSRNNEQFF
TRBV11-2	17	TRBJ2-5	-	-	TGTGCCAGCAGCACTAGAGGCGGTTCGTGGATGGAGGAGACCCAGTACTTC	CASSTRGGSWMEETQYF
TRBV28	14	TRBJ1-2	-	-	TGTGCCAGCAGTTTAGGCACAACTAACTATGGCTACACCTTC	CASSLGTTNYGYTF
TRBV5-1	14	TRBJ2-2	-	-	TGCGCCAGCGGCAAGACAGGAAACACCGGGGAGCTGTTTTTT	CASGKTGNTGELFF
TRBV11-2	17	TRBJ2-2	few	TRBD2	TGTGCCAGCACCTTTAGGTGGGCGGGAGTTAACACCGGGGAGCTGTTTTTT	CASTFRWAGVNTGELFF
TRBV5-4	14	TRBJ1-4	-	-	TGTGCCAGCAGCTATGGACAAGGACGGGAAAAACTGTTTTTT	CASSYGQGREKLFF
TRBV7-9	17	TRBJ1-5	-	TRBD1	TGTGCCAGCAGCTTTGGTCAGGGGGTCTCTGGCAATCAGCCCCAGCATTTT	CASSFGQGVSGNQPQHF
TRBV7-2	12	TRBJ1-4	-	-	TGTGCCAGCAGCTTAGAGCGCGAAAAACTGTTTTTT	CASSLEREKLFF
TRBV27	15	TRBJ2-7	-	TRBD1	TGTGCCAGCAGTTTAAAACAGGGGGCGTTATACGAGCAGTACTTC	CASSLKQGALYEQYF
TRBV11-2	14	TRBJ1-1	-	-	TGTGCCAGCAGCCGACTGTCAGCGTGGGGTGAAGCTTTCTTT	CASSRLSAWGEAFF
TRBV5-1	15	TRBJ1-2	-	-	TGCGCCAGCAGCTTGGCCTTCGGCGGCACCTATGGCTACACCTTC	CASSLAFGGTYGYTF
TRBV25-1	17	TRBJ2-3	-	-	TGTGCCAGCAGTGAGCTCGGTTTCGGGACTAGCACAGATACGCAGTATTTT	CASSELGFGTSTDTQYF
TRBV5-1	16	TRBJ2-6	-	-	TGCGCCAGCAGCTTGCGGGAGCTGTCTGGGGCCAACGTCCTGACTTTC	CASSLRELSGANVLTF
TRBV4-2	16	TRBJ2-2	-	-	TGTGCCAGCAGCCAAGACCTTTTGGCGAACACCGGGGAGCTGTTTTTT	CASSQDLLANTGELFF
TRBV7-2	13	TRBJ2-3	once	-	TGTGCCAGCAAAGACACGGGCACAGATACGCAGTATTTT	CASKDTGTDTQYF
TRBV19	13	TRBJ1-2	-	TRBD1	TGTGCCAGTAGTCCAGGGGGTGCCTATGGCTACACCTTC	CASSPGGAYGYTF
TRBV6-6	14	TRBJ1-5	-	-	TGTGCCAGCAGTTACTTGGGTAGCAATCAGCCCCAGCATTTT	CASSYLGSNQPQHF